Sequencing of this TCR beta chain was carried out in a study of T cell changes during pregnancy in multiple sclerosis. Profiled with immunoSEQ multiplex PCR; TCRdb holds only in-frame clones, not every one. The data show under 70,000 clones, with roughly 89% seen just once and about 0.49% held by the top ten. The CDR3 runs 13 residues. With 3 bases clipped from V and 6 bases from J, the junction kept 3 bases outside the gene matches. Germline assignment: CDR1 SGHTS and CDR2 YDEGEE. The receptor's source is a female donor in good health, enrolled as a control in a pregnancy study. The source material was CD4+ T cells from peripheral blood mononuclear cells, sampled after pregnancy. The chain has TRBV5-8 and TRBJ2-1, with 7 bases matching TRBD1. The CDR3 is CASSYNRGNEQFF. Written as DNA, the CDR3 is TGTGCCAGCAGCTACAACAGGGGCAATGAGCAGTTCTTC.